The 2 T cell receptor beta chains below were found in one sample sequenced in a study of glioma-infiltrating T cells. The iRepertoire nested amplicon-rescue multiplex PCR amplified TCR alpha and beta CDR3s from RNA. Via MiXCR, TCRdb re-called the multiplex PCR reads, giving one row per CDR3 protein. The table records around 180,000 distinct CDR3 sequences, around 40% of them present only once. Specimen: glioma tissue, nonneoplastic brain tissue, or PBMCs (not recorded which). Every receptor here comes from a human donor with low-grade glioma or glioblastoma, undergoing nonglioma brain surgery, or in good health (not recorded which).

The CDR3 bases are TGTGCCAGCAGCTTAAAGAGGACAAGTCTCTGGCAGTACTTC. Residues: CASSLKRTSLWQYF. The chain joins TRBV7-2 to TRBJ2-7; a weak D match, TRBD1 (5 bases). Trimming removed 2 bases from V and 9 bases from J, with 17 bases in between. The CDR3 covers 14 residues. Germline CDR1 and CDR2: SGHTA and FQGNSA.

This clonotype was seen many times. The gene calls are TRBV19 and TRBJ2-5, with TRBD1 matching over 9 bases. This CDR3 comprises 15 residues. Germline V gene lookup returns CDR1 LNHDA and CDR2 SQIVND (reference sequence). The trim removed 3 bases at V and 2 bases at J, leaving 4 bases unmatched. The CDR3 coding sequence is TGTGCCAGTAGTATCGGGACAGGGAAACAAGAGACCCAGTACTTC. Its translation is CASSIGTGKQETQYF.